This is a list of T cell receptor beta chains from one sample in a study of T cells in Graves' hyperthyroidism and ophthalmopathy. TCRdb re-analysed the multiplex PCR reads in MiXCR, keeping a single row per CDR3 protein. There are fewer than 750,000 distinct CDR3 sequences in the sample; roughly 15% occur only once, and around 4% lies in the top ten. Sequences were obtained from blood. The receptors shown here come from a woman between 40 and 55 years old with Graves' ophthalmopathy. The CDR3 runs from the conserved cysteine through the conserved F or W. A D gene is named only where the DNA matches it firmly. The size of a clone is reported for some rows only, either as once, few or many, or as a class for expanded clones.

CDR3 protein | CDR3 DNA | J gene | clone size | D gene | V gene
CASRISGGLYEQYF | TGTGCCAGTAGAATAAGTGGCGGCCTGTACGAGCAGTACTTC | TRBJ2-7 | many | NA | TRBV19
CASSPGQGGLDEQYF | TGTGCCAGCAGTCCGGGACAGGGGGGACTTGACGAGCAGTACTTC | TRBJ2-7 | NA | TRBD1 | TRBV28
CASSDRVLGQVNSGANVLTF | TGTGCCAGCAGTGACCGCGTATTAGGACAAGTAAATTCTGGGGCCAACGTCCTGACTTTC | TRBJ2-6 | many | NA | TRBV6-4
CANSQEVRGETQYF | TGCGCCAACAGCCAAGAAGTCAGGGGCGAGACCCAGTACTTC | TRBJ2-5 | NA | NA | TRBV4-1
CASSPMSSNTEAFF | TGCGCCAGCAGCCCTATGTCGTCGAACACTGAAGCTTTCTTT | TRBJ1-1 | few | NA | TRBV5-1
CASSHLEGEQYF | TGTGCCAGCAGCCATCTAGAGGGCGAGCAGTACTTC | TRBJ2-7 | many | NA | TRBV28
CASSLTGDSNQPQHF | TGTGCCAGCAGCTTGACAGGGGATAGCAATCAGCCCCAGCATTTT | TRBJ1-5 | many | TRBD1 | TRBV11-2
CASSYQGTRASPQHF | TGTGCCAGCAGTTACCAGGGCACCCGCGCTTCGCCCCAGCATTTT | TRBJ1-5 | few | NA | TRBV6-2/TRBV6-3
CAISESRFEQYF | TGTGCCATCAGTGAGTCTAGATTCGAGCAGTACTTC | TRBJ2-7 | once | NA | TRBV10-3
CASSYPRGQTNQPQHF | TGTGCCAGCAGTTACCCGAGGGGACAGACGAATCAGCCCCAGCATTTT | TRBJ1-5 | many | TRBD1 | TRBV28
CAIKGRWANQPQHF | TGTGCCATAAAAGGCAGGTGGGCAAATCAGCCCCAGCATTTT | TRBJ1-5 | few | NA | TRBV28
CASSFSKSIESGNTIYF | TGTGCCAGCAGTTTTTCAAAAAGTATCGAGTCTGGAAACACCATATATTTT | TRBJ1-3 | few | NA | TRBV28
CASSQTSQPRSYEQYF | TGCGCCAGCAGCCAGACTAGCCAACCACGTTCCTACGAGCAGTACTTC | TRBJ2-7 | NA | TRBD2 | TRBV4-1
CASSQAGKHHLNTEAFF | TGTGCCAGCAGCCAAGCAGGGAAACACCACTTGAACACTGAAGCTTTCTTT | TRBJ1-1 | NA | NA | TRBV14
CSAASGGAIVGSYEQYF | TGCAGTGCTGCAAGCGGGGGGGCCATAGTTGGCTCCTACGAGCAGTACTTC | TRBJ2-7 | NA | TRBD2 | TRBV20-1
CASSPGQGQPEAFF | TGTGCCAGCAGTCCGGGACAGGGACAACCTGAAGCTTTCTTT | TRBJ1-1 | NA | TRBD1 | TRBV27
CASSYSKIGGVNTGELFF | TGTGCCAGCAGTTACTCGAAAATTGGGGGGGTGAACACCGGGGAGCTGTTTTTT | TRBJ2-2 | many | TRBD2 | TRBV6-2/TRBV6-3
CASSSVPYDQPQHF | TGTGCCAGCAGTTCAGTTCCCTACGATCAGCCCCAGCATTTT | TRBJ1-5 | NA | NA | TRBV28
CASRDYPDSYEQYF | TGTGCCAGCAGGGACTACCCTGACTCCTACGAGCAGTACTTC | TRBJ2-7 | many | NA | TRBV6-7
CASSLKRGAVRNQPQHF | TGTGCCAGCAGTTTAAAACGGGGGGCAGTACGTAATCAGCCCCAGCATTTT | TRBJ1-5 | many | NA | TRBV28
CASSNTGRGYTF | TGTGCCAGCAGTAACACAGGAAGGGGCTACACCTTC | TRBJ1-2 | many | NA | TRBV28
CASSPPSTWGTQYF | TGTGCCAGCTCACCACCGTCAACCTGGGGGACCCAGTACTTC | TRBJ2-5 | many | NA | TRBV18
CASSLRTGGANTEAFF | TGTGCCAGTAGTCTTCGGACAGGGGGCGCGAACACTGAAGCTTTCTTT | TRBJ1-1 | many | TRBD1 | TRBV19
CASSFHSHEQYF | TGTGCCAGCAGCTTCCACTCCCACGAGCAGTACTTC | TRBJ2-7 | NA | NA | TRBV7-2
CASSFGTGSHYGYTF | TGTGCCAGCAGCTTTGGGACAGGGAGCCACTATGGCTACACCTTC | TRBJ1-2 | NA | TRBD1 | TRBV11-2
CSARDNEGNTEAFF | TGCAGTGCTAGAGATAATGAGGGGAACACTGAAGCTTTCTTT | TRBJ1-1 | few | NA | TRBV20-1
CASSLSGTTEETQYF | TGTGCCAGCAGCTTATCCGGGACTACCGAAGAGACCCAGTACTTC | TRBJ2-5 | NA | TRBD2 | TRBV7-3
CASSERGGSQPQHF | TGTGCCAGCAGCGAGAGGGGGGGTAGCCAGCCCCAGCATTTT | TRBJ1-5 | NA | NA | TRBV6-2/TRBV6-3
CATLDALGDEQFF | TGTGCCACCCTGGACGCCCTGGGCGATGAGCAGTTCTTC | TRBJ2-1 | NA | NA | TRBV15
CSARPPRQFTGELFF | TGCAGTGCTAGACCGCCCCGGCAGTTTACCGGGGAGCTGTTTTTT | TRBJ2-2 | NA | NA | TRBV20-1
CASSLGQRTSGAYEQYF | TGTGCCAGCAGCTTAGGACAAAGGACTAGCGGAGCCTACGAGCAGTACTTC | TRBJ2-7 | many | TRBD2 | TRBV11-2
CASLLTSGQEGYTF | TGTGCCAGTCTTCTAACGTCAGGGCAGGAAGGCTACACCTTC | TRBJ1-2 | NA | NA | TRBV19
CASSLEFGVYEQYF | TGTGCCAGCAGTTTGGAATTTGGAGTCTACGAGCAGTACTTC | TRBJ2-7 | many | NA | TRBV6-5
CASSGGAGGNQPQHF | TGTGCCAGCAGTGGCGGGGCAGGGGGTAATCAGCCCCAGCATTTT | TRBJ1-5 | many | TRBD1 | TRBV6-1
CASSLMGTYEQYF | TGTGCCAGCAGTTTAATGGGGACCTACGAGCAGTACTTC | TRBJ2-7 | many | NA | TRBV12-3/TRBV12-4
CATSRGGGSDYGYTF | TGTGCCACCAGCAGAGGGGGAGGATCCGACTATGGCTACACCTTC | TRBJ1-2 | many | NA | TRBV15
CAWSRGENTEAFF | TGTGCCTGGAGTAGGGGGGAGAACACTGAAGCTTTCTTT | TRBJ1-1 | many | NA | TRBV30
CSAPRMRLPPPYEQYF | TGCAGTGCCCCCAGGATGAGGCTCCCCCCCCCCTACGAGCAGTACTTC | TRBJ2-7 | NA | NA | TRBV20-1
CASSQARIDRRVRAADQPQHF | TGCGCCAGCAGCCAAGCTCGGATCGACAGGAGAGTGAGGGCCGCGGATCAGCCCCAGCATTTT | TRBJ1-5 | few | NA | TRBV4-3
CASSMARGVRGYTF | TGTGCCAGTAGTATGGCCAGGGGTGTTCGTGGCTACACCTTC | TRBJ1-2 | many | NA | TRBV19
CSARDVGIGNQPQHF | TGCAGTGCTAGAGATGTAGGGATAGGCAATCAGCCCCAGCATTTT | TRBJ1-5 | many | NA | TRBV20-1
CSARGEANYGYTF | TGCAGTGCTAGGGGGGAGGCTAACTATGGCTACACCTTC | TRBJ1-2 | many | NA | TRBV20-1
CATSESTAMEQPQHF | TGTGCCACCAGTGAGTCGACGGCCATGGAGCAGCCCCAGCATTTT | TRBJ1-5 | many | NA | TRBV24-1
CASSPKHVPGQINQPQHF | TGTGCCAGTAGTCCTAAACACGTCCCCGGACAGATTAATCAGCCCCAGCATTTT | TRBJ1-5 | NA | NA | TRBV19
CASRDVQGNQPQHF | TGTGCCAGCAGGGACGTACAAGGAAATCAGCCCCAGCATTTT | TRBJ1-5 | many | NA | TRBV6-2/TRBV6-3
CASSPVLEGSGANVLTF | TGTGCCAGCAGCCCCGTTTTGGAAGGCTCTGGGGCCAACGTCCTGACTTTC | TRBJ2-6 | many | NA | TRBV28
CAISEDSAGNTIYF | TGTGCCATCAGTGAGGACAGCGCTGGAAACACCATATATTTT | TRBJ1-3 | many | NA | TRBV10-3
CSVEGTGANVLTF | TGCAGCGTTGAGGGGACTGGGGCCAACGTCCTGACTTTC | TRBJ2-6 | few | NA | TRBV29-1
CSAASSGGSYEQYF | TGCAGTGCTGCTTCTAGCGGAGGCTCCTACGAGCAGTACTTC | TRBJ2-7 | many | TRBD2 | TRBV20-1
CASSEFSGGFDNQPQHF | TGTGCCAGCAGTGAATTCTCTGGGGGATTTGACAATCAGCCCCAGCATTTT | TRBJ1-5 | many | NA | TRBV6-1